These T cell receptor beta chains were read from a single sample in a study of shared clonotypes between healthy human individuals. Sequencing used immunoSEQ multiplex PCR; TCRdb keeps in-frame clones, though not all of them. The sample records over a million clones, approximately 78% being singletons. The material sequenced was memory CD4+ T cells from PBMCs. The receptors shown here come from a man between 18 and 35 years old in good health. Some clones in this sample may be carry-over from other donors' samples. Each CDR3 is given with its conserved first and last residue. A D gene is named only where the DNA matches it firmly. Size values are once, few and many counts, or a class for expanded clones, and some rows have none.

NA 15 NA TRBJ1-5 TRBV10-1 TGCGCCAGCAGTGAACAGGGTAATAGCAATCAGCCCCAGCATTTT CASSEQGNSNQPQHF
NA 17 NA TRBJ1-5 TRBV6-1 TGTGCCAGCAGTGAGAGAGCAGGAGCCTATAGCAATCAGCCCCAGCATTTT CASSERAGAYSNQPQHF
NA 11 NA TRBJ2-2 TRBV2 TGTGCCAGCAGTCGGTCCGGGGAGCTGTTTTTT CASSRSGELFF
NA 15 TRBD1 TRBJ2-7 TRBV5-1 TGCGCCAGCAGCTTCCCGGGACAGGGGGCCTACGAGCAGTACTTC CASSFPGQGAYEQYF
NA 15 TRBD1 TRBJ1-4 TRBV7-9 TGTGCCAGCAGCCCCCTGCCGGGACAGCTTGAAAAACTGTTTTTT CASSPLPGQLEKLFF
few 12 NA TRBJ2-3 TRBV7-2 TGTGCCAGCCGACTGGGCACAGATACGCAGTATTTT CASRLGTDTQYF
NA 15 NA TRBJ2-7 TRBV28 TGTGCCAGCAGCCCTACAGGGGGGGATCCCTACGAGCAGTACTTC CASSPTGGDPYEQYF
few 15 NA TRBJ1-5 TRBV4-2 TGTGCCAGCAGCCAAGATGTACAGAGGGGATCGCCCCAGCATTTT CASSQDVQRGSPQHF
few 14 NA TRBJ2-1 TRBV2 TGTGCCAGCAGTCGGACGCGGGACTTAAGCGGGCAGTTCTTC CASSRTRDLSGQFF
NA 14 NA TRBJ2-3 TRBV4-2 TGTGCCAGCAGCCAAGCAGTACGGCTAGAGGCGCAGTATTTT CASSQAVRLEAQYF
NA 17 NA TRBJ2-7 TRBV5-1 TGCGCCAGCAACCGGGTGAAGGACACACATCCAACCTACGAGCAGTACTTC CASNRVKDTHPTYEQYF
NA 15 TRBD2 TRBJ2-1 TRBV2 TGTGCCAGCACCCGACTAGCGGGGGGATACAATGAGCAGTTCTTC CASTRLAGGYNEQFF
NA 13 NA TRBJ2-5 TRBV7-9 TGTGCCAGCACCTTTGGGGCGAAAGAGACCCAGTACTTC CASTFGAKETQYF
many 16 NA TRBJ2-6 TRBV5-1 TGCGCCAGCAGCTCCCGGGTGGGATCGGGGGCCAACGTCCTGACTTTC CASSSRVGSGANVLTF
NA 14 NA TRBJ1-3 TRBV30 TGTGCCCGATCCCGGCAGGGAGGTGGAAACACCATATATTTT CARSRQGGGNTIYF
NA 15 NA TRBJ1-4 TRBV28 TGTGCCAGCAGGATCGGCGGGGCCGCTAATGAAAAACTGTTTTTT CASRIGGAANEKLFF
NA 14 NA TRBJ2-1 TRBV29-1 TGCAGCGCCGTGAGGGGAGGGGGGTACAATGAGCAGTTCTTC CSAVRGGGYNEQFF
NA 13 NA TRBJ2-7 TRBV7-2 TGTGCCAGCAGCTTAGGGCAGCCCTACGAGCAGTACTTC CASSLGQPYEQYF
NA 17 NA TRBJ2-3 TRBV4-1 TGCGCCAGCAGCCACAGTCCCCGGGACACGAGCACAGATACGCAGTATTTT CASSHSPRDTSTDTQYF
NA 17 NA TRBJ2-3 TRBV4-1 TGCGCCAGCAGCCCCCCGAGAACAGGGGGGGGTGCAGATACGCAGTATTTT CASSPPRTGGGADTQYF
NA 15 TRBD2 TRBJ2-1 TRBV25-1 TGTGCCAGCAGTCCCCTCCAAGCGGGACGCAATGAGCAGTTCTTC CASSPLQAGRNEQFF
NA 11 TRBD2 TRBJ2-3 TRBV20-1 TGCAAGGCGGGAGACTCAGATACGCAGTATTTT CKAGDSDTQYF
few 15 NA TRBJ1-5 TRBV19 TGTGCCAGTAGCCCGAGGGGTGATGGCAATCAGCCCCAGCATTTT CASSPRGDGNQPQHF
NA 18 TRBD2 TRBJ2-1 TRBV11-2 TGTGCCAGCAGCTCCGCCGGCAGACTAGCGGGATTACGACATGAGCAGTTCTTC CASSSAGRLAGLRHEQFF
NA 11 TRBD1 TRBJ2-7 TRBV25-1 TGTGCCAGCAGCGAAGGGGGCGGAAGGAACTTC CASSEGGGRNF
NA 13 NA TRBJ1-5 TRBV28 TGTGCCAGCAGTTTTGACAGAGATCAGCCCCAGCATTTT CASSFDRDQPQHF
few 13 NA TRBJ1-2 TRBV7-2 TGTGCCAGCAGTACTGCAGGGGCAGGTGGCTACACCTTC CASSTAGAGGYTF
NA 14 NA TRBJ2-5 TRBV10-2 TGCGCCCTGGGAGGTGGCGGGAGAGGGGGGACCCAGTACTTC CALGGGGRGGTQYF
NA 16 NA TRBJ2-7 TRBV7-9 TGTGCCAGCAGCTACCCTCCGGGCCCAATAGGGTACGAGCAGTACTTC CASSYPPGPIGYEQYF
NA 16 TRBD2 TRBJ2-1 TRBV4-2 TGTGCCAGCAGCCAACCTACTAGCGGGAGTTACAATGAGCAGTTCTTC CASSQPTSGSYNEQFF
NA 16 NA TRBJ2-5 TRBV28 TGTGCCAGCTTGGGGACAGGTAGAAAGGGGGGGAAGACCCAGTACTTC CASLGTGRKGGKTQYF
NA 13 NA TRBJ1-5 TRBV7-9 TGTGCCAGCAGCCTAGGGGTCAATCAGCCCCAGCATTTT CASSLGVNQPQHF
NA 15 NA TRBJ2-7 TRBV9 TGTGCCAGCAGCGTAGACGGGACCTCCCTCTACGAGCAGTACTTC CASSVDGTSLYEQYF
once 14 NA TRBJ2-7 TRBV29-1 TGCAGCGTACACGGACAGTCTGGGGGCTACGAGCAGTACTTC CSVHGQSGGYEQYF
NA 18 NA TRBJ2-6 TRBV5-1 TGCGCCAGCAGCTTGATCAGGCCAGATTACTCTGGGGCCAACGTCCTGACTTTC CASSLIRPDYSGANVLTF
once 15 NA TRBJ2-5 TRBV4-2 TGTGCCAGCAGCCAAGCAGCTTTGGGGGGCGTGACCCAGTACTTC CASSQAALGGVTQYF
once 13 NA TRBJ1-2 TRBV27 TGTGCCAGCAGTTTCGTTGGCAGGGATGGCTACACCTTC CASSFVGRDGYTF
NA 14 TRBD1 TRBJ1-4 TRBV2 TGTGCCAGCAGCGGGACAGATTATAATGAAAAACTGTTTTTT CASSGTDYNEKLFF
once 15 NA TRBJ2-2 TRBV5-8 TGTGCCAGCAGCTTGGAATGGGTCAACACCGGGGAGCTGTTTTTT CASSLEWVNTGELFF
NA 14 NA TRBJ2-1 TRBV30 TGTGCCTGGGGGGACTTGGGATCCTACAATGAGCAGTTCTTC CAWGDLGSYNEQFF
NA 13 NA TRBJ1-2 TRBV4-3 TGCGCCAGCAGCCAAGAGTACGGGGCTGGCTACACCTTC CASSQEYGAGYTF
NA 17 TRBD2 TRBJ2-1 TRBV5-6 TGTGCCAGCAGCTTATTCGGACTAGCGGGAGGGCCGGGTGAGCAGTTCTTC CASSLFGLAGGPGEQFF